The source of this TCR beta chain is a study of cytomegalovirus exposure and HLA in healthy donors. Study conclusions and caveats: Further analysis, carried out later, found HLA-associated TCR beta chains more clonally expanded than equally common other chains.

The germline V gene encodes CDR1 ENHRY and CDR2 SYGVKD. This CDR3 is 14 amino acids long. With 6 bases clipped from V and 0 bases from J, the junction kept 4 bases outside the gene matches. The PCR made use of 60 Vbeta and 13 Jbeta primers. TCRdb's table, derived via immunoSEQ multiplex PCR, lists solely in-frame clones and lacks some. The profile shows some 180,000 clones, approximately 80% of them singletons. As to this clone: Its antigen remains unknown.

V and J are TRBV10-3 and TRBJ2-7; 8 positions match TRBD1. The source material was PBMCs. The origin of this receptor is a woman between 25 and 40 years old in good health and CMV-seronegative. Written as DNA, the CDR3 is TGTGCCATCAGATCCGGGACAGGCTCCTACGAGCAGTACTTC. Its translation is CAIRSGTGSYEQYF.